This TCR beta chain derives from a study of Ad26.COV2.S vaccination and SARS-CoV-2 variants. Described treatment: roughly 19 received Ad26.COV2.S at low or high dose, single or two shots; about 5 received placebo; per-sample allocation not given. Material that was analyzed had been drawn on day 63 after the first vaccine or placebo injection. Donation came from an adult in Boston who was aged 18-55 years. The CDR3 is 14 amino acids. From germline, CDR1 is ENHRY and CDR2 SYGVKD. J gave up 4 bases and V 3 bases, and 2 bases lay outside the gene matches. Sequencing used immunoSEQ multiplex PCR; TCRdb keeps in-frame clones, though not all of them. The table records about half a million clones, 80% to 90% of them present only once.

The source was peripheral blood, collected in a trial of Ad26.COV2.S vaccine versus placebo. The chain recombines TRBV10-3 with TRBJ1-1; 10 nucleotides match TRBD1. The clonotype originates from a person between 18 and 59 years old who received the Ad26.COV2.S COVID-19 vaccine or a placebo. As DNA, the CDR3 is TGTGCCATCAGTGAACGGGACAGGGGCACTGAAGCTTTCTTT. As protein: CAISERDRGTEAFF.